A single sample is the source of the 13 T cell receptor beta chains below, sequenced in a study of tumor-infiltrating lymphocytes in primary liver carcinoma. Co-extraction of RNA and DNA was performed on about 19-31 mg of unsorted bulk tissue. Synthesis of TCR beta cDNA was carried out from 450 to 650 ng total RNA with a constant-region primer. TCR beta libraries came from three nested multiplex PCR rounds using slightly modified ARM-PCR. TRBV1-TRBV30 forward primers paired with a C-beta reverse primer were used in the first two PCR rounds, which ran roughly 11 cycles each. TCRdb ran MiXCR on the multiplex PCR reads and lists one entry per CDR3 protein. The sample records approximately 100,000 distinct CDR3 sequences, more than 65% being singletons. The source material was liver tumor tissue from sampling region 2. Documented subset: tumor region T2, inferior pole. Receptor source: a woman aged 55-70 years with primary liver carcinoma and hepatitis B virus infection.

This clonotype turned up a few times. The CDR3 DNA reads as TGCAGTGCCCCGGGACAGAGCCTCAACGAGCAGTACTTC. Translating gives CSAPGQSLNEQYF. The rearrangement uses TRBV20-1 and TRBJ2-7; TRBD1 agrees at 7 bases. V lost 6 bases and J lost 5; bases outside the gene matches: 10. Germline-derived CDR1 and CDR2 are DFQATT and SNEGSKA (reference sequence). The CDR3 is 13 amino acids.

Note on this clonotype: At one boundary the junction diverges from the germline segment, which might be a read error. This chain uses TRBV10-2 with TRBJ2-1; 12 nucleotides line up with TRBD2. This CDR3 spans 19 amino acids. Germline-derived CDR1 and CDR2 are WSHSY and SAAADI. CDR3 in DNA: TGCGCCAGCAGCGTCCCGACTAGCGGGGGCACTCAGTCCTGCAATGAGCAGTTCTTC. This translates into CASSVPTSGGTQSCNEQFF.

Details on this clonotype: Germline is not matched at one junction end, which may reflect a read error. This chain uses TRBV10-3 with TRBJ1-1, with TRBD1 as a possible D gene (5 bases). Germline V gives CDR1 ENHRY, CDR2 SYGVKD. The CDR3 length is 13 residues. CDR3 DNA: TGTGTCACCAAGCCGGGGGGGGTCACTGAAGCCTTCTTT. Its protein product is CVTKPGGVTEAFF.

In regard to this clonotype: This sequence may be a read error, since a much larger clone differs from it by one base. For the CDR3, the DNA is TGCGCCAGCAGCGCCACAGGGGGCTTTGGGTACGGGCAGTACTTC. It specifies CASSATGGFGYGQYF. The rearrangement joins TRBV5-1 to TRBJ2-7; 9 nucleotides line up with TRBD1. The length of the CDR3 is 15 residues. The germline V gene encodes CDR1 SGHRS and CDR2 YFSETQ.

As for this clonotype: This may be a read error: a much more frequent sequence differs by one nucleotide. V usage is TRBV7-9 and J usage is TRBJ2-7, with D perhaps matching TRBD2 (5 bases). The CDR3 is made up of 14 amino acids. The V gene's germline CDR1 is SEHNR and CDR2 FQNEAQ (reference sequence). This chain's CDR3 is CASSLGGPAYKQYF. CDR3 bases: TGTGCCAGCAGCTTAGGCGGGCCGGCCTACAAGCAGTACTTC.

With regard to this clonotype: Because it lacks the conserved phenylalanine or tryptophan at the end, this CDR3 is likely a read error. The V call is TRBV12-5, the J call TRBJ2-1; no reliable D call. The germline gives CDR1 LGHNT, CDR2 FRNRAP. The CDR3 loop spans 14 amino acids. Trimming pared 3 bases from V and 6 bases from J, leaving 12 bases between. CDR3 sequence reads: CASGFEVAFNEQFL. The DNA for the CDR3 is TGTGCTAGTGGTTTCGAGGTAGCTTTCAATGAGCAGTTCCTC.

Concerning this clonotype itself: Because the CDR3 is missing its conserved closing phenylalanine or tryptophan, this is likely a read error. The rearrangement links TRBV11-2 to TRBJ2-7; D not resolved. The CDR3 covers 12 residues. From germline, CDR1 is SGHAT and CDR2 FQNNGV. This CDR3 reads CAGSLGWAEQYI. CDR3 in DNA: TGTGCCGGCAGTTTGGGATGGGCTGAGCAGTACATC.

Worth noting for this clonotype: A much larger clone differs by one base, so this may be a read error. The chain joins TRBV6-2 or TRBV6-3 to TRBJ2-1; no definite D call. CDR3 length equals 12 residues. The germline CDR1 and CDR2 sequences are MNHEY and SVGEGT. The CDR3 reads CANSYSSASWFF. CDR3 DNA: TGTGCCAACAGTTACTCGTCAGCGAGCTGGTTCTTC.

This clonotype was seen a handful of times. The final CDR3 position lacks the conserved phenylalanine or tryptophan, pointing to a likely read error. The DNA is left out, because the CDR3 cannot be placed on it with certainty; the CDR3 is given as TCRdb lists it. The V and J genes are TRBV11-2 and TRBJ2-2; the D call TRBD2 from the table was never checked on the DNA. The CDR3 adds up to 15 amino acids, both ends counted. Germline-derived CDR1 and CDR2 are SGHAT and FQNNGV. This CDR3 reads CASSFAGVNTGELFV.

About this clonotype itself: Mismatch with germline at one junction end may stem from a read error. The CDR3 sequence: CTSSGGQGRQGTQYF. The CDR3 bases are TGTACCAGCAGTGGGGGGCAGGGTCGTCAAGGGACCCAGTACTTC. The V gene is TRBV2, the J gene TRBJ2-5, with D possibly being TRBD1 or TRBD2 (6 bases each). In germline, CDR1 is SNHLY, CDR2 FYNNEI. The CDR3 length is 15 residues.

This clonotype appeared many times. V gene TRBV5-1 combines with J gene TRBJ2-1; the D gene is possibly TRBD1 (6 bases). The CDR3 length is 16 residues. Germline CDR1 SGHRS, CDR2 YFSETQ. The V end lost 1 base, the J end lost 2 bases, and 13 bases lay between the germline ends. The CDR3: CASSLRSDSTYNEQFF. The CDR3, as DNA: TGCGCCAGCAGCTTGAGGTCGGACAGTACCTACAATGAGCAGTTCTTC. The full variable domain, its missing parts supplied by reference TRBV5-1 and TRBJ2-1, is KAGVTQTPRYLIKTRGQQVTLSCSPISGHRSVSWYQQTPGQGLQFLFEYFSETQRNKGNFPGRFSGRQFSNSRSEMNVSTLELGDSALYLCASSLRSDSTYNEQFFGPGTRLTVL.

Notes on this clonotype: Relative to the germline gene, one junction end is altered; a read error may explain this. The chain links TRBV28 to TRBJ2-1; 8 nucleotides align to TRBD2. This CDR3 is 16 amino acids long. From germline, CDR1 is MDHEN and CDR2 SYDVKM. This CDR3 is CASSYPGTSHPRGQLF. The CDR3, as DNA: TGTGCCAGCAGCTACCCCGGGACTAGTCATCCCAGAGGGCAGCTCTTC.

This clonotype was recorded once. CDR3 protein: CASNSIGELFF. For the CDR3, the DNA is TGTGCCAGCAACTCCATCGGGGAGCTGTTTTTT. The chain carries TRBV7-9 and TRBJ2-2; D uncertain. The CDR3 contains 11 residues. Trimming took off 7 bases at V and 7 bases at J, with 7 bases between the two ends. Looked up from germline, CDR1 is SEHNR and CDR2 is FQNEAQ (reference sequence).